This T cell receptor (beta chain) came from a study of shared clonotypes between healthy human individuals. Germline V gives CDR1 SNHLY, CDR2 FYNNEI. Trimming removed 4 bases from V and 3 bases from J, with 14 bases in between. CDR3 size: 15 residues. Sequencing of unsorted PBMC DNA was carried out using ten immunoSEQ deep assay plates. Generated by immunoSEQ multiplex PCR, the TCRdb table keeps only in-frame clones and is missing some. The repertoire holds fewer than 600,000 clones, with roughly 80% as singletons. Genomic DNA from unsorted samples was obtained from 80 million to 100 million PBMCs (per sample).

Material for sequencing was PBMCs. This receptor was obtained from a middle-aged woman in good health. Some clones in this sample may be carry-over from other donors' samples. The rearrangement joins TRBV2 to TRBJ2-3; weak D call: TRBD2 (6 bases). The CDR3 coding sequence is TGTGCCAGCAGTGGACAAAAGACTAGGACAGATACGCAGTATTTT. Protein product: CASSGQKTRTDTQYF.